These 2 T cell receptor beta chains share one sample of origin, sequenced in a study of beta chain features in type 1 diabetes. Every isolated RNA sample was fully reverse transcribed, so sequencing captured expressed TCRB transcripts. Data came from immunoSEQ multiplex PCR; TCRdb stores just in-frame clones and leaves some out. The data hold about 210,000 clones, with roughly a tenth observed a single time. The specimen sequenced was central memory CD4+ T cells from blood. The receptor set was obtained from a man aged 18 to 35 in good health.

There are a few counts of this clone. The J gene is TRBJ2-5, the V gene TRBV30, with 7 bases fitting TRBD2. The CDR3 covers 15 residues. V was clipped by 2 bases and J by 1 base; unmatched bases: 7. CDR1 is GTSNPN, CDR2 SVGIG, per germline (reference sequence). The CDR3 DNA reads as TGTGCCTGGAGTCGGGGGGAGGGCCTCCAAGAGACCCAGTACTTC. Translated: CAWSRGEGLQETQYF.

The chain employs TRBV18 and TRBJ1-2; TRBD1 might be the D (5 bases). V was clipped by 0 bases and J by 2 bases, with 10 bases between them. Looked up from germline, CDR1 is KGHSH and CDR2 is LQKENI. The CDR3 covers 15 residues. CDR3 nucleotides: TGTGCCAGCTCACCACCGGCAGGGTCCAACTATGGCTACACCTTC. Its protein is CASSPPAGSNYGYTF.